This TCR beta chain was sequenced in a study of early T cells in non-severe SARS-CoV-2 infection. Overall study results and limits: Lookups in VDJdb leaned toward anti-spike CD8 responses and missed private and CD4 specificities.

J lost 1 base, V lost 7 bases, and 6 bases had no gene match. From germline, CDR1 is SGHRS and CDR2 YFSETQ. CDR3 size: 15 residues. TCRdb re-analysed the 5' RACE reads in MiXCR, keeping a single row per CDR3 protein. The sample lists around 67,000 distinct CDR3 sequences; over 9.5% were seen once. As to this clonotype: Its antigen is not identified.

Material: whole blood. This sequence originates from an adult who was a healthcare worker with PCR-confirmed SARS-CoV-2 infection or an uninfected control (not recorded which). V is TRBV5-1 and J is TRBJ2-3; 10 nucleotides agree with TRBD1. CDR3 DNA: TGCGCCAGCGGGACAGGGGATCTTGGCACAGATACGCAGTATTTT. Its translation is CASGTGDLGTDTQYF.